The present T cell receptor beta chain was sequenced within a study of blood T cell repertoires in COVID-19. The CDR3 runs to 17 residues. Germline CDR1 and CDR2: SEHNR and FQNEAQ (reference sequence). J lost 6 bases, V lost 0 bases, and 9 bases had no gene match. Either two negative PCRs, clearance, or symptom resolution qualified Cohort 3 donors as recovered. The protocol was immunoSEQ multiplex PCR, while the TCRdb copy is restricted to in-frame clones and leaves out a portion. The top ten hold 1% to 1.5% of the sample, which has approximately 400,000 clones, about 90% seen once. V gene TRBV7-9 combines with J gene TRBJ2-1, with 9 bases lining up with TRBD1. Sequenced material: PBMCs or T cells enriched from blood (not recorded which). This clonotype was sampled from a man aged 25-40 years who had recovered from COVID-19. The CDR3 loop reads CASSLAQGTGPGNEQFF. As DNA, the CDR3 is TGTGCCAGCAGCTTAGCGCAGGGGACAGGGCCAGGCAATGAGCAGTTCTTC. Full variable domain (missing parts from reference TRBV7-9 and TRBJ2-1): DTGVSQNPRHKITKRGQNVTFRCDPISEHNRLYWYRQTLGQGPEFLTYFQNEAQLEKSRLLSDRFSAERPKGSFSTLEIQRTEQGDSAMYLCASSLAQGTGPGNEQFFGPGTRLTVL.